Sequencing of this T cell receptor beta chain was carried out in a study of siplizumab effects on memory and regulatory T cells. Study-wide points: The suppressive capacity of proliferating Tregs from siplizumab cultures remained unconfirmed.

Assays were performed on some 9.2 x 10^4 TCR templates per sample. Libraries were prepared by immunoSEQ multiplex PCR; TCRdb keeps only in-frame clonotypes and omits some of them. The sample contains some 40,000 clones, about 89% of which appear only once. This CDR3 region has 16 residues. Per the germline V gene, CDR1 is MNHEY and CDR2 is SMNVEV (reference sequence). The V segment lost 8 bases and the J segment 0 bases; nucleotides outside the gene matches: 10. In regard to this clone: Its antigen remains unknown.

Sequencing was performed on naive CD4+ T cells sorted from blood. V usage is TRBV27 and J usage is TRBJ2-5; 9 bases map to TRBD1. This receptor was identified in a human donor in good health. DNA of the CDR3: TGTGCCAGCCGAAGGAGTACAGGGGGCAACCAAGAGACCCAGTACTTC. It translates to CASRRSTGGNQETQYF.